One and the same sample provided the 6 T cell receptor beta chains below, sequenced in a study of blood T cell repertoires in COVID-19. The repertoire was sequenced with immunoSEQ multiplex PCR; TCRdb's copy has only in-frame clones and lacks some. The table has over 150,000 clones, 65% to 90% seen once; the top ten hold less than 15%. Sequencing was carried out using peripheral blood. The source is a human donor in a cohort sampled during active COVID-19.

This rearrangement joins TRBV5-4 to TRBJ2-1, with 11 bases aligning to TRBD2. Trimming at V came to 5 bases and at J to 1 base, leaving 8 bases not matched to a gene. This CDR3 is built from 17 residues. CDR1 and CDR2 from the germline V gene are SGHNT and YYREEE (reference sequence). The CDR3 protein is CASRSTSGSLSYNEQFF. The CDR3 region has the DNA TGTGCCAGCAGGTCTACTAGCGGGAGTTTGTCCTACAATGAGCAGTTCTTC.

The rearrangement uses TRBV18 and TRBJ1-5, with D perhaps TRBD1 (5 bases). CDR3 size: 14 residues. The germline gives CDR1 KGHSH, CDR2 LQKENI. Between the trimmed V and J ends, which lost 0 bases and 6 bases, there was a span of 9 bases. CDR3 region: CASSPPGRGQPQHF. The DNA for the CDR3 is TGTGCCAGCTCACCACCGGGTAGGGGTCAGCCCCAGCATTTT. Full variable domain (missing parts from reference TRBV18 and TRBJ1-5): NAGVMQNPRHLVRRRGQEARLRCSPMKGHSHVYWYRQLPEEGLKFMVYLQKENIIDESGMPKERFSAEFPKEGPSILRIQQVVRGDSAAYFCASSPPGRGQPQHFGDGTRLSIL.

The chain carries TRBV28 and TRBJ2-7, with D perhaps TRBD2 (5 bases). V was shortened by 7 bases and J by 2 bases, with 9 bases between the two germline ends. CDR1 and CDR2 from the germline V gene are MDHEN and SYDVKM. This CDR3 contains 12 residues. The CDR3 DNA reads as TGTGCCAGCAATCGGAGGCCCTACGAGCAGTACTTC. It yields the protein CASNRRPYEQYF.

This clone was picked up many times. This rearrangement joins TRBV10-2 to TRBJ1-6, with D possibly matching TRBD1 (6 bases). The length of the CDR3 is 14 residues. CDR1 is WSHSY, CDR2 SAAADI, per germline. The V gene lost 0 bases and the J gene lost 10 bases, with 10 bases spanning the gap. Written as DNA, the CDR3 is TGCGCCAGCAGTGAGTCGGTAGGGGGATCACCCCTCCACTTT. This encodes CASSESVGGSPLHF.

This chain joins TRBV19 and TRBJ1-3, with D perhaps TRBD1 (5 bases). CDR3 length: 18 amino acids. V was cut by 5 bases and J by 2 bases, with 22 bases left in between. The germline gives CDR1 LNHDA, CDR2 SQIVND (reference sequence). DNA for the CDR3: TGTGCCAGTAGTTTCCTCCCGTCGTCTCCCAGGGCTGGAAACACCATATATTTT. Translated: CASSFLPSSPRAGNTIYF.

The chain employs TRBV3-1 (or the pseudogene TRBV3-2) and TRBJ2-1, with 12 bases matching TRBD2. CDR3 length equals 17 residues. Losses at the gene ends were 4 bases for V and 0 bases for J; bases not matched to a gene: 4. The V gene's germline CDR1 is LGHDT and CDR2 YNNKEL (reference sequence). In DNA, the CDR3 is TGTGCCAGCAGCCCCATACTAGCGGGAGGCTCCTACAATGAGCAGTTCTTC. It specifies CASSPILAGGSYNEQFF.